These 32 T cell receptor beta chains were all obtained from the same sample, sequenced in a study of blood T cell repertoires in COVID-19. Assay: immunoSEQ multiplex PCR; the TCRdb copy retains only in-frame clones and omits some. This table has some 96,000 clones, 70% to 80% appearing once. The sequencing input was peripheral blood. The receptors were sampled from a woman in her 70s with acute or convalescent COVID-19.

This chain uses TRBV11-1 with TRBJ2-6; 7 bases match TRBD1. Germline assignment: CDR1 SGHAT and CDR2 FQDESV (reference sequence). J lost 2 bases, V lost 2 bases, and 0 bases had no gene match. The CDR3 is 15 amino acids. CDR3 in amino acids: CASSLQGAGANVLTF. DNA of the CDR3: TGTGCCAGCAGCTTACAGGGGGCTGGGGCCAACGTCCTGACTTTC.

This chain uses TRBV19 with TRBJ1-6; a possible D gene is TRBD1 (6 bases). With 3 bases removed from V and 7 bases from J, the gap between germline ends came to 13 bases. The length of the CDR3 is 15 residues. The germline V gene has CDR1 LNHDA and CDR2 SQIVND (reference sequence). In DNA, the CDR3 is TGTGCCAGTAGTATGGGGAACAGGGTGAATTCACCCCTCCACTTT. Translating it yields CASSMGNRVNSPLHF.

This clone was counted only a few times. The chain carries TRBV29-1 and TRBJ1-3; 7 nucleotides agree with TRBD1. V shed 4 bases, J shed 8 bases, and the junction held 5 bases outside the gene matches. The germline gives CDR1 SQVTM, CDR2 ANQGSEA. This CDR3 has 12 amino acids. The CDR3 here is CSVGDSGDTIYF. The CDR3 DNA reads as TGCAGCGTTGGGGACAGCGGAGACACCATATATTTT. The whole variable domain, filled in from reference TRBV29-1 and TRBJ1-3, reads SAVISQKPSRDICQRGTSLTIQCQVDSQVTMMFWYRQQPGQSLTLIATANQGSEATYESGFVIDKFPISRPNLTFSTLTVSNMSPEDSSIYLCSVGDSGDTIYFGEGSWLTVV.

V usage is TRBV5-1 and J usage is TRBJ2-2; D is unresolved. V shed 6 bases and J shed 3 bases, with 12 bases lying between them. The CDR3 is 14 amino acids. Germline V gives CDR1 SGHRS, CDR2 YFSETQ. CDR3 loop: CASTRSTYTGELFF. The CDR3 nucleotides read TGCGCCAGCACTAGGAGCACCTACACCGGGGAGCTGTTTTTT.

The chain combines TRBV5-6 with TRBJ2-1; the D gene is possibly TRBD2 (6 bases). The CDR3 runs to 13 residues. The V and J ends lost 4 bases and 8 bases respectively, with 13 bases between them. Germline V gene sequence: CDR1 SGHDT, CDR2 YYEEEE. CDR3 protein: CASSALEGDEQFF. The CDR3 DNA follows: TGTGCCAGCAGCGCTCTGGAGGGCGATGAGCAGTTCTTC.

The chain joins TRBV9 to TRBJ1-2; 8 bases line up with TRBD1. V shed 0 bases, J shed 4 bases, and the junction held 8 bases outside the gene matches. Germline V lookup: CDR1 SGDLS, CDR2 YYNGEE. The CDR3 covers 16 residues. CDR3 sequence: CASSVGQGARSYGYTF. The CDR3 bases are TGTGCCAGCAGCGTAGGCCAGGGGGCTAGGAGCTATGGCTACACCTTC. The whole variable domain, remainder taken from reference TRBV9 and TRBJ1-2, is DSGVTQTPKHLITATGQRVTLRCSPRSGDLSVYWYQQSLDQGLQFLIQYYNGEERAKGNILERFSAQQFPDLHSELNLSSLELGDSALYFCASSVGQGARSYGYTFGSGTRLTVV.

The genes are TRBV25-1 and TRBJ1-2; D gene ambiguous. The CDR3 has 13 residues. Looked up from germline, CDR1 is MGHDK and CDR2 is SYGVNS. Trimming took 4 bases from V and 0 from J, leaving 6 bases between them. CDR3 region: CASSGSANYGYTF. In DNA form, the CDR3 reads TGTGCCAGCAGTGGGAGTGCTAACTATGGCTACACCTTC.

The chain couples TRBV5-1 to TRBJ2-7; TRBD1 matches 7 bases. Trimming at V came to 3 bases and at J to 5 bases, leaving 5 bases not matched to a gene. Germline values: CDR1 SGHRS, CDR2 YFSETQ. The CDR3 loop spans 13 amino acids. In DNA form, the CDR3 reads TGCGCCAGCAGCTGGACGACAGGGAACGAGCAGTACTTC. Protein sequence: CASSWTTGNEQYF.

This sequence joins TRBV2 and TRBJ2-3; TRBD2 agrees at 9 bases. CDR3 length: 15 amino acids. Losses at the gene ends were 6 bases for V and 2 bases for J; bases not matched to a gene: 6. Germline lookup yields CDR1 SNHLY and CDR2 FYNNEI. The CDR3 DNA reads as TGTGCCAGCAGAAAAGCGGGGGGCCTCACAGATACGCAGTATTTT. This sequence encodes CASRKAGGLTDTQYF.

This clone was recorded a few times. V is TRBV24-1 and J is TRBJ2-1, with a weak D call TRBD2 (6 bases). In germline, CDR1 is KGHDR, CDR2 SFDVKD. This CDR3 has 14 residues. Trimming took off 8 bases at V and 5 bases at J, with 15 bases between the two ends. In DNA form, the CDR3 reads TGTGCCACCAATAGCGGATCGGTGGACAATGAGCAGTTCTTC. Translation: CATNSGSVDNEQFF.

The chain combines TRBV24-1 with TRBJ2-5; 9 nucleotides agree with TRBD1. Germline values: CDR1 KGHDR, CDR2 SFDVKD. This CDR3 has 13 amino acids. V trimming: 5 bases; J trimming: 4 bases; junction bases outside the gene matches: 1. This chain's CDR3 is CATSVGQGETQYF. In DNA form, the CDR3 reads TGTGCCACCAGTGTGGGACAGGGAGAGACCCAGTACTTC.

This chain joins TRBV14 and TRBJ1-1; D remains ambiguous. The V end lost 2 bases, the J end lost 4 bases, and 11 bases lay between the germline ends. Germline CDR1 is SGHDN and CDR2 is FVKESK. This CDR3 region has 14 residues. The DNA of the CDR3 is TGTGCCAGCAGCCAAACCGGGAGGAGCACTGAAGCTTTCTTT. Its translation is CASSQTGRSTEAFF.

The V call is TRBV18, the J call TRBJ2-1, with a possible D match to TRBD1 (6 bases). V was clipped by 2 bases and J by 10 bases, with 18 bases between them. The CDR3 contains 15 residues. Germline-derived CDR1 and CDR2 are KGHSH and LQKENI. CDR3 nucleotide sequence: TGTGCCAGCTCACCAAGTGTGGCAGGGGAGCCGGAGCAGTTCTTC. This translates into CASSPSVAGEPEQFF.

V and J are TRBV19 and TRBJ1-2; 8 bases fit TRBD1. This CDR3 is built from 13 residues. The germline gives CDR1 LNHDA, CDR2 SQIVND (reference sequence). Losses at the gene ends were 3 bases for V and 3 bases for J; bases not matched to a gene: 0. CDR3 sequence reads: CASSMDRDYGYTF. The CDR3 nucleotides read TGTGCCAGTAGTATGGACAGGGACTATGGCTACACCTTC.

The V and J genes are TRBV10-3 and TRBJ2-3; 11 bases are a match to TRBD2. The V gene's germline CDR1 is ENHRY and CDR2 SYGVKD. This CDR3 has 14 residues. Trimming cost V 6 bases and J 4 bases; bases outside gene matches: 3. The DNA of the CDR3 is TGTGCCATCAGCGGGACTAGCGGTGCAGATACGCAGTATTTT. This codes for CAISGTSGADTQYF.

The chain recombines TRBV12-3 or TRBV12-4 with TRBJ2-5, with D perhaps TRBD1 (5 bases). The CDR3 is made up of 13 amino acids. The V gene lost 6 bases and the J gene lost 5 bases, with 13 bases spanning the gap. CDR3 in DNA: TGTGCCAGCAGCCCCGACAGCCTTGAGACCCAGTACTTC. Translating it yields CASSPDSLETQYF.

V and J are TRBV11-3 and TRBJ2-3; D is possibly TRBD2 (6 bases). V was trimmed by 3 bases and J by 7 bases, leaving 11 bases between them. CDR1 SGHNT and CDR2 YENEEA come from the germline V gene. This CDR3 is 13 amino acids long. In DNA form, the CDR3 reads TGTGCCAGCAGCTTGGGAGGAACTAATACGCAGTATTTT. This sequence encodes CASSLGGTNTQYF.

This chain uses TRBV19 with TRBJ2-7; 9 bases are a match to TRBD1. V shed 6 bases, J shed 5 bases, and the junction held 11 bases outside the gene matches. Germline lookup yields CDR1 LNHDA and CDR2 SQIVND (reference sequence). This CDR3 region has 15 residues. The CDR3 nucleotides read TGTGCCAGTAGCACCCCGGACAGGGGTAGACACGAGCAGTACTTC. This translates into CASSTPDRGRHEQYF.

The CDR3 is CAISRTGGEETQYF. The CDR3 nucleotides read TGTGCCATCAGCCGGACAGGGGGCGAGGAGACCCAGTACTTC. The chain combines TRBV10-3 with TRBJ2-5; TRBD1 matches at 11 bases. Germline V gene sequence: CDR1 ENHRY, CDR2 SYGVKD. The ends lost 6 bases at V and 5 bases at J; junction bases unmatched: 5. The CDR3 runs 14 residues.

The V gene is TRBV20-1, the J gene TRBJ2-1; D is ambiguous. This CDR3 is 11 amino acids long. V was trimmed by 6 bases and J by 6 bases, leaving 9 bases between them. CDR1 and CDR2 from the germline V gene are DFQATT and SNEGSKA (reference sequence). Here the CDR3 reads CSAALGNEQFF. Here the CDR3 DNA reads TGCAGTGCCGCTCTCGGCAATGAGCAGTTCTTC.

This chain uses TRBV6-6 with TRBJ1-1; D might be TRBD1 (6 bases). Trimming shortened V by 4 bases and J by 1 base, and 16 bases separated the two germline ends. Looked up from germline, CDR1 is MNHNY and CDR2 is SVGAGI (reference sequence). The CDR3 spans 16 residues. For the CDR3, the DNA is TGTGCCAGCAGTTCACTCAGGGGAATAGGGAACACTGAAGCTTTCTTT. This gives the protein CASSSLRGIGNTEAFF.

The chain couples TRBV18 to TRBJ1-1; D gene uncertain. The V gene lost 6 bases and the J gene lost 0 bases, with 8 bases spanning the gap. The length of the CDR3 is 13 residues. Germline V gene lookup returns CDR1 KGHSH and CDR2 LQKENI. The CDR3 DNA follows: TGTGCCAGCTCGGCCGCCCTGAACACTGAAGCTTTCTTT. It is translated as CASSAALNTEAFF.

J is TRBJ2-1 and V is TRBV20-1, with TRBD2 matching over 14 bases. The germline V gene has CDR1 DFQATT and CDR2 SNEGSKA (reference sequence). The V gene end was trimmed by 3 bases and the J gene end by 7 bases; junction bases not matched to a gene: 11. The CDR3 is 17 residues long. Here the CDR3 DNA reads TGCAGTGCTAGTGCGGGACTAGCGGGGGAAACGGTGAATGAGCAGTTCTTC. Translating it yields CSASAGLAGETVNEQFF.

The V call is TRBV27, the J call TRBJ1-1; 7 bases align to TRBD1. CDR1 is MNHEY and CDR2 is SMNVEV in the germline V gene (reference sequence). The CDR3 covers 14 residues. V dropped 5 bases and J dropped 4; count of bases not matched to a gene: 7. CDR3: CASSLDRVTTEAFF. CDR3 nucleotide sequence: TGTGCCAGCAGTCTAGACAGGGTTACCACTGAAGCTTTCTTT.

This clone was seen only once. The CDR3 DNA reads TGTGCTAGTGGTTTGGCACACCCAGGGGGCATCGGGGAGCTGTTTTTT. It is translated as CASGLAHPGGIGELFF. This chain connects TRBV12-5 to TRBJ2-2; 8 nucleotides align to TRBD1. Losses at the gene ends were 1 base for V and 7 bases for J; bases not matched to a gene: 8. CDR1 and CDR2 (germline): LGHNT, FRNRAP. This CDR3 is 16 amino acids long. Using reference TRBV12-5 and TRBJ2-2 for the parts outside the CDR3, the full variable domain is DARVTQTPRHKVTEMGQEVTMRCQPILGHNTVFWYRQTMMQGLELLAYFRNRAPLDDSGMPKDRFSAEMPDATLATLKIQPSEPRDSAVYFCASGLAHPGGIGELFFGEGSRLTVL.

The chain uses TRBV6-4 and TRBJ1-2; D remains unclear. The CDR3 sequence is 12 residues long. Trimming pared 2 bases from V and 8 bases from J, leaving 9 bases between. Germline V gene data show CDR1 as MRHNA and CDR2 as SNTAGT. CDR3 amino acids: CASSDPTRGYTF. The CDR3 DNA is TGTGCCAGCAGTGACCCGACACGGGGCTACACCTTC.

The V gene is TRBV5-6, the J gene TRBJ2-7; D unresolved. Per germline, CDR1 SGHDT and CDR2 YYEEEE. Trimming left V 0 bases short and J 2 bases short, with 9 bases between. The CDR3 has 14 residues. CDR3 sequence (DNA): TGTGCCAGCAGCTTGGGCAGGATGACCTACGAGCAGTACGTC. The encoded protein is CASSLGRMTYEQYV.

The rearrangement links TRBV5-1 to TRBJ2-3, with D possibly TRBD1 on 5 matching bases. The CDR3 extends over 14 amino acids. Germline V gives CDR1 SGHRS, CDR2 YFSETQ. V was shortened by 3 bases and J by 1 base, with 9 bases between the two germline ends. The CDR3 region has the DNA TGCGCCAGCAGCTGGGGCTGGGGCACAGATACGCAGTATTTT. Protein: CASSWGWGTDTQYF.

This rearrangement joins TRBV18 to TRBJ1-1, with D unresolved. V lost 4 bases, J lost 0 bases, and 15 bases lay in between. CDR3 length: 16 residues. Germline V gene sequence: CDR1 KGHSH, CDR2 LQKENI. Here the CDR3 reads CASSLSYGDLNTEAFF. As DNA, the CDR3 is TGTGCCAGCTCACTATCTTACGGGGATTTGAACACTGAAGCTTTCTTT.

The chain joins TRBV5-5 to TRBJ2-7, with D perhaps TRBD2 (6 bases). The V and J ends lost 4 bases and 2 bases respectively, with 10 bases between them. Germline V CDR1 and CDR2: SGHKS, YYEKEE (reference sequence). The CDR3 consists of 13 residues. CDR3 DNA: TGTGCCAGCAGCCTCCCGGGGGCCTACGAGCAGTACTTC. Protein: CASSLPGAYEQYF.

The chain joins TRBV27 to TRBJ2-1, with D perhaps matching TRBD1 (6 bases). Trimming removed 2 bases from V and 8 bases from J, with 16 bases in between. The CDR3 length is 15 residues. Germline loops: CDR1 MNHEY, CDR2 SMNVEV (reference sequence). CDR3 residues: CASSLVRQVIDEQFF. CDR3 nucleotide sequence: TGTGCCAGCAGTTTAGTACGACAGGTGATCGATGAGCAGTTCTTC.

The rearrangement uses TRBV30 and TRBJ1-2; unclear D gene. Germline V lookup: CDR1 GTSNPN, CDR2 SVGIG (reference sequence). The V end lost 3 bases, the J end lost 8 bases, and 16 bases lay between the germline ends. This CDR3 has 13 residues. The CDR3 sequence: CAWSTTPYSGYTF. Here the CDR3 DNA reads TGTGCCTGGAGCACCACCCCTTACAGCGGCTACACCTTC.